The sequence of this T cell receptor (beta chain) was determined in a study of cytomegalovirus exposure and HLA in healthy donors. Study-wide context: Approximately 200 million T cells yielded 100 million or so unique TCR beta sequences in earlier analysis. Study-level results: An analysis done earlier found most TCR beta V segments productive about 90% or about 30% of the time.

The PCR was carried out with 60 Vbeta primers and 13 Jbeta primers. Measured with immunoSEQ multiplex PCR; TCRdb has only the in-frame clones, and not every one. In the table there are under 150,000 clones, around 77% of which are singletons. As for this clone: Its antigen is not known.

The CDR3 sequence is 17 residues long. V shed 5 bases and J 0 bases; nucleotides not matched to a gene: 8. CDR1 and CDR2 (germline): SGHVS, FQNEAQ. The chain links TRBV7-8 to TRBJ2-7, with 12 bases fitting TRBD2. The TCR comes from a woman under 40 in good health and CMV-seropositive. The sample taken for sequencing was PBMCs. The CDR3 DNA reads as TGTGCCAGCAGCCCCTGGGGGACTAGCGGGCGCTCCTACGAGCAGTACTTC. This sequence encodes CASSPWGTSGRSYEQYF. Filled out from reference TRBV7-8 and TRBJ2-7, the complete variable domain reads GAGVSQSPRYKVAKRGQDVALRCDPISGHVSLFWYQQALGQGPEFLTYFQNEAQLDKSGLPSDRFFAERPEGSVSTLKIQRTQQEDSAVYLCASSPWGTSGRSYEQYFGPGTRLTVT.